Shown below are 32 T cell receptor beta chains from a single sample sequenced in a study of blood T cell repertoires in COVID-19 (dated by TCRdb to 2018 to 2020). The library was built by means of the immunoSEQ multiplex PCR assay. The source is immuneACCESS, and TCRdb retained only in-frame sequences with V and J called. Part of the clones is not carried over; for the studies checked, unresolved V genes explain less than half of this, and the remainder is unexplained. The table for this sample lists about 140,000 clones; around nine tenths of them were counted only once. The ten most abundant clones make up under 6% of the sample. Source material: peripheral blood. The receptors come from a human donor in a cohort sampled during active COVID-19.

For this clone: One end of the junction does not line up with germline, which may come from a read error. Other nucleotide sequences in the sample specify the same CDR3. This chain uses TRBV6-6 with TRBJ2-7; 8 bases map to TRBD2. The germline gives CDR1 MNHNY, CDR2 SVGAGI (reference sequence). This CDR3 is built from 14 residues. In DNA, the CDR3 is TGTGCTAGCAGTTACGGGACTAGGGATGGCGAGCAGTACTTC. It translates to CASSYGTRDGEQYF.

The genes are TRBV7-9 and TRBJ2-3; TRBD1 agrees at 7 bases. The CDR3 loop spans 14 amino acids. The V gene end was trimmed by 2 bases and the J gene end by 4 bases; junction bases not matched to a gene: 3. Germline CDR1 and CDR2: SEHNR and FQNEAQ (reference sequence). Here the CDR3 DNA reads TGTGCCAGCAGCTTATCAGGGGGTGCAGATACGCAGTATTTT. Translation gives CASSLSGGADTQYF.

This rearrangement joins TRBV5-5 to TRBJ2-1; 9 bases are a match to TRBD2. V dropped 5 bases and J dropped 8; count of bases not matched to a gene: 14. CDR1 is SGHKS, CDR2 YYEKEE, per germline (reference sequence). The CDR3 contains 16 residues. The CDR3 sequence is CASRLSVLAGDYEQFF. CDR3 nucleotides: TGTGCCAGCAGGTTGAGTGTGTTAGCGGGAGACTATGAGCAGTTCTTC. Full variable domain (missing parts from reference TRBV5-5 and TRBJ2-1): DAGVTQSPTHLIKTRGQQVTLRCSPISGHKSVSWYQQVLGQGPQFIFQYYEKEERGRGNFPDRFSARQFPNYSSELNVNALLLGDSALYLCASRLSVLAGDYEQFFGPGTRLTVL.

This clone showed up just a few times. The CDR3, as DNA: TGTGCCAGCAGCGCCGGACTGAATAGCAATCAGCCCCAGCATTTT. Its translation: CASSAGLNSNQPQHF. The chain recombines TRBV7-2 with TRBJ1-5; no clear D. This CDR3 spans 15 amino acids. The ends were cut back, 5 bases at V and 0 bases at J, with 11 bases in the middle. CDR1 SGHTA and CDR2 FQGNSA come from the germline V gene.

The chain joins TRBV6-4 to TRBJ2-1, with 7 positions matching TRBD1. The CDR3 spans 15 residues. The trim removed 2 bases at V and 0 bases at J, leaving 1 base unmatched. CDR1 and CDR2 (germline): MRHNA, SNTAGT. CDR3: CASSDTGASYNEQFF. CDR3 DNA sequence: TGTGCCAGCAGTGACACAGGGGCCTCCTACAATGAGCAGTTCTTC.

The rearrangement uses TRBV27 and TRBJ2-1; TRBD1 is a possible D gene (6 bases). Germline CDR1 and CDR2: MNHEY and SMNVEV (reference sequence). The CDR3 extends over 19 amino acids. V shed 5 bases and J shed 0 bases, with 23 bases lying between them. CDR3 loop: CASSRRSQGASSSYNEQFF. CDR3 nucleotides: TGTGCCAGCAGTCGTAGGTCACAGGGAGCGTCGAGCTCCTACAATGAGCAGTTCTTC.

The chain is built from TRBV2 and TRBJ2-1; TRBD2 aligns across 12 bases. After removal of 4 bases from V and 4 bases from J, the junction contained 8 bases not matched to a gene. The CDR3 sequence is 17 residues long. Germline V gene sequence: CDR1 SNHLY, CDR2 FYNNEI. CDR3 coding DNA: TGTGCCAGCAGTGTAAGGCCTAGCGGGAGGGTTTACAATGAGCAGTTCTTC. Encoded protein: CASSVRPSGRVYNEQFF. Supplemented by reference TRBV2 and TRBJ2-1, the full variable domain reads EPEVTQTPSHQVTQMGQEVILRCVPISNHLYFYWYRQILGQKVEFLVSFYNNEISEKSEIFDDQFSVERPDGSNFTLKIRSTKLEDSAMYFCASSVRPSGRVYNEQFFGPGTRLTVL.

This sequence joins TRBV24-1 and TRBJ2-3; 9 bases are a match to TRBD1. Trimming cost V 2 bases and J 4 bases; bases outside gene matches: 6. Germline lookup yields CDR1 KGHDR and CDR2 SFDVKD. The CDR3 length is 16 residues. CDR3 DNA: TGTGCCACCAGTGATTACGCCGGGACAGGGCCAGATACGCAGTATTTT. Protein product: CATSDYAGTGPDTQYF.

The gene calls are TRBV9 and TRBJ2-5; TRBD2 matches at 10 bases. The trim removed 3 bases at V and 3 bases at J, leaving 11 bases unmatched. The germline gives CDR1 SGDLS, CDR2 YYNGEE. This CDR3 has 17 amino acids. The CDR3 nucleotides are TGTGCCAGCAGCGCCCAACCTGGGCTAGCGGGAGAAGAGACCCAGTACTTC. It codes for CASSAQPGLAGEETQYF.

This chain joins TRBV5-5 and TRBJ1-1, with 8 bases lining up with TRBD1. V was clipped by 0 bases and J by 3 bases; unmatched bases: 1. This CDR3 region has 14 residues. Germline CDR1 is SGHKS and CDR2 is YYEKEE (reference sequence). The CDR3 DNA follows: TGTGCCAGCAGCTTGGGGGGACAGGACACTGAAGCTTTCTTT. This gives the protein CASSLGGQDTEAFF.

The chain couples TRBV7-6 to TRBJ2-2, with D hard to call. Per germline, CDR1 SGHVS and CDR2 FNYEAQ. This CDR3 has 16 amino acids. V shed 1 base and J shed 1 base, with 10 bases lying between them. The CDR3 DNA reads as TGTGCCAGCAGCTTAGTTTTTAACAAGAACACCGGGGAGCTGTTTTTT. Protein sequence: CASSLVFNKNTGELFF.

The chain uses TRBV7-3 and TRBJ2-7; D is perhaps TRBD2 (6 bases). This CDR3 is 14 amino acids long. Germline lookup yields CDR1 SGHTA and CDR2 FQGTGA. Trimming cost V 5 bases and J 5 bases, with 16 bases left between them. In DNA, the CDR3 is TGTGCCAGCAGCCTGACCGGGAGAATTGACGAGCAGTACTTC. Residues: CASSLTGRIDEQYF.

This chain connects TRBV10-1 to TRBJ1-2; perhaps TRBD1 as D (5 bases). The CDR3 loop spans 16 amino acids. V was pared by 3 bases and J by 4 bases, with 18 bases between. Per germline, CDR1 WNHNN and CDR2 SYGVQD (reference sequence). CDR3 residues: CASSEECGREVYGYTF. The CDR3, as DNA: TGCGCCAGCAGTGAAGAGTGCGGCAGGGAGGTCTATGGCTACACCTTC.

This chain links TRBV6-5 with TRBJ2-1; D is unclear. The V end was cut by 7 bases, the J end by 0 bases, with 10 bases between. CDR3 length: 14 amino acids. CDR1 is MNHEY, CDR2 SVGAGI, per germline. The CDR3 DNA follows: TGTGCCAGCACCCTTTCGAGCTCCTACAATGAGCAGTTCTTC. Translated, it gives CASTLSSSYNEQFF.

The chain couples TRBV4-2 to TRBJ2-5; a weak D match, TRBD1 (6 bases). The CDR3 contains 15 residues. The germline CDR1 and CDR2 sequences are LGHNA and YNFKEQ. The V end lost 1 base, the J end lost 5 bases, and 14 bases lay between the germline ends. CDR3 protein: CASSQVETGRETQYF. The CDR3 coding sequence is TGTGCCAGCAGCCAAGTTGAGACAGGCAGGGAGACCCAGTACTTC.

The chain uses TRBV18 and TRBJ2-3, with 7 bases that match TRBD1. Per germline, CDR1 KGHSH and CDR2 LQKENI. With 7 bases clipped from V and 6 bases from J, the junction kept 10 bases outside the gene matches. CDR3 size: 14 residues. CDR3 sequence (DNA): TGTGCCAGCTGGGGACAGTCCACAAGGGATACGCAGTATTTT. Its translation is CASWGQSTRDTQYF.

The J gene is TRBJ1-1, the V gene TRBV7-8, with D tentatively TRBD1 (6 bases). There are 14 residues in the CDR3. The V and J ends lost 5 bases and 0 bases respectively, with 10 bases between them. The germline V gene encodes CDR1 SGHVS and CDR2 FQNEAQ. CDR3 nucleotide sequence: TGTGCCAGCAGCCATACAGGGATGAACACTGAAGCTTTCTTT. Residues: CASSHTGMNTEAFF.

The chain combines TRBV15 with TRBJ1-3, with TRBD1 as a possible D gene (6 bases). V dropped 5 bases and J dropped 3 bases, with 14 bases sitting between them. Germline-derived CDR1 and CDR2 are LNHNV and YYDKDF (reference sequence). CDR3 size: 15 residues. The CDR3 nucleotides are TGTGCCACCAGCCCACAGGGAATTTTTGGAAACACCATATATTTT. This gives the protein CATSPQGIFGNTIYF. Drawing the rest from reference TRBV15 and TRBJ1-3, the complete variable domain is DAMVIQNPRYQVTQFGKPVTLSCSQTLNHNVMYWYQQKSSQAPKLLFHYYDKDFNNEADTPDNFQSRRPNTSFCFLDIRSPGLGDTAMYLCATSPQGIFGNTIYFGEGSWLTVV.

The CDR3 here is CASSLARGLASQETQYF. CDR3 in DNA: TGTGCCAGCAGCTTGGCCCGCGGACTAGCGTCTCAAGAGACCCAGTACTTC. This rearrangement joins TRBV5-4 to TRBJ2-5; TRBD2 matches 9 bases. This CDR3 is 17 amino acids long. V gave up 0 bases and J gave up 2 bases; unmatched junction bases: 8. Germline lookup yields CDR1 SGHNT and CDR2 YYREEE (reference sequence).

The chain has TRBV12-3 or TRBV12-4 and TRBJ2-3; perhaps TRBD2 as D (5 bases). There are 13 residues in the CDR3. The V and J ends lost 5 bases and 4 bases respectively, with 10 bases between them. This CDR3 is CASSENGADTQYF. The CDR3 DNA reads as TGTGCCAGCAGTGAAAACGGGGCAGATACGCAGTATTTT.

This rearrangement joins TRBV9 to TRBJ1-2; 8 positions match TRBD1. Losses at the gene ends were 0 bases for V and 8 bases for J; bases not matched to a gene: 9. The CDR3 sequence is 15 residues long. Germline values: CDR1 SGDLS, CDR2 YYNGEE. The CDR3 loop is CASSVDQGAFVGYTF. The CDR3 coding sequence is TGTGCCAGCAGCGTAGATCAGGGGGCCTTTGTGGGCTACACCTTC. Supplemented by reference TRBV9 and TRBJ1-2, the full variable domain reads DSGVTQTPKHLITATGQRVTLRCSPRSGDLSVYWYQQSLDQGLQFLIQYYNGEERAKGNILERFSAQQFPDLHSELNLSSLELGDSALYFCASSVDQGAFVGYTFGSGTRLTVV.

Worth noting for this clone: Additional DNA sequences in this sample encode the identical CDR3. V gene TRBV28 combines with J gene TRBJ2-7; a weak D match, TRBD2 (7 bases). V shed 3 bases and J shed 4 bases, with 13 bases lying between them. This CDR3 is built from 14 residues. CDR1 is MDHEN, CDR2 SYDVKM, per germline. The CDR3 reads CASSLGGGRYEQYF. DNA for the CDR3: TGTGCCAGCAGTTTGGGCGGGGGCAGGTACGAGCAGTACTTC. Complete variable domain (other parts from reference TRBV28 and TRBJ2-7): DVKVTQSSRYLVKRTGEKVFLECVQDMDHENMFWYRQDPGLGLRLIYFSYDVKMKEKGDIPEGYSVSREKKERFSLILESASTNQTSMYLCASSLGGGRYEQYFGPGTRLTVT.

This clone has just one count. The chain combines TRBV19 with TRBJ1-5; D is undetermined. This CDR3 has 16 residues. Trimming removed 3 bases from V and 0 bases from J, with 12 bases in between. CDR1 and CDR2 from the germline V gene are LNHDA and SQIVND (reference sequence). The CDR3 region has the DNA TGTGCCAGTAGTATTCTTCCGGTTGGTAGCAATCAGCCCCAGCATTTT. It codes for CASSILPVGSNQPQHF.

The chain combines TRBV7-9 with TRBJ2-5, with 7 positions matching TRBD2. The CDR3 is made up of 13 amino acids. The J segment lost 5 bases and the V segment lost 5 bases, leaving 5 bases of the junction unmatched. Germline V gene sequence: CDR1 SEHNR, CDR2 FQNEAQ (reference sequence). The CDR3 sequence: CASSRPGRETQYF. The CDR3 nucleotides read TGTGCCAGCAGCCGGCCCGGGAGGGAGACCCAGTACTTC.

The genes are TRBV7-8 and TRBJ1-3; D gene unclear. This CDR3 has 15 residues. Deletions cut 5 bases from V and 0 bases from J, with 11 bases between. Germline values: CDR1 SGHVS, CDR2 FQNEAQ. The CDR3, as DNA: TGTGCCAGCAGCCCCCGTCGGGGCTCTGGAAACACCATATATTTT. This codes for CASSPRRGSGNTIYF. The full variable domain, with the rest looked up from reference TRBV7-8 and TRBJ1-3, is GAGVSQSPRYKVAKRGQDVALRCDPISGHVSLFWYQQALGQGPEFLTYFQNEAQLDKSGLPSDRFFAERPEGSVSTLKIQRTQQEDSAVYLCASSPRRGSGNTIYFGEGSWLTVV.

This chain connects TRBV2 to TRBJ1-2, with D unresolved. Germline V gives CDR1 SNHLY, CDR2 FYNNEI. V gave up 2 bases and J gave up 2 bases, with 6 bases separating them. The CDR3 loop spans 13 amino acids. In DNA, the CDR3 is TGTGCCAGCAGTGAAATACAGAACTATGGCTACACCTTC. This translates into CASSEIQNYGYTF.

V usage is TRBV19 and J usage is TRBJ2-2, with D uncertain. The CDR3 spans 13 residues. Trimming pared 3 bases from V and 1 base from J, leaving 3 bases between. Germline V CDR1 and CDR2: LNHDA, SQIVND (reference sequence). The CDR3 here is CASSMRNTGELFF. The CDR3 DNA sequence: TGTGCCAGTAGTATGAGGAACACCGGGGAGCTGTTTTTT.

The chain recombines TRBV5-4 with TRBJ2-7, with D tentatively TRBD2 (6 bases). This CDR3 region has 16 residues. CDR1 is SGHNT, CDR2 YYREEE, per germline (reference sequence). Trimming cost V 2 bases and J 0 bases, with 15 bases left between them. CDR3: CASSFAGRRSSYEQYF. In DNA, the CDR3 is TGTGCCAGCAGCTTCGCGGGGCGGAGAAGCTCCTACGAGCAGTACTTC.

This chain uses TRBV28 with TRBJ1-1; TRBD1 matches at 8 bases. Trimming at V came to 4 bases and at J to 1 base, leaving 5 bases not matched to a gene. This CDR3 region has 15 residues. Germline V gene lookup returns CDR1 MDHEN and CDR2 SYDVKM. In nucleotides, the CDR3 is TGTGCCAGCAGTTCAGGGGGCATTACGAACACTGAAGCTTTCTTT. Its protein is CASSSGGITNTEAFF. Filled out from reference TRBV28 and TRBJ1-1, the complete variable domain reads DVKVTQSSRYLVKRTGEKVFLECVQDMDHENMFWYRQDPGLGLRLIYFSYDVKMKEKGDIPEGYSVSREKKERFSLILESASTNQTSMYLCASSSGGITNTEAFFGQGTRLTVV.

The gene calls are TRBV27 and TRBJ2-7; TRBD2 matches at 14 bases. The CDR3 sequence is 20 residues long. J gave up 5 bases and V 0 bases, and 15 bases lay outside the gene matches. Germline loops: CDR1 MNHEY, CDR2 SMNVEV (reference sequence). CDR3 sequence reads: CASSLSWRLGTSGSRDEQYF. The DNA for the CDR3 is TGTGCCAGCAGTTTATCGTGGCGTTTGGGGACTAGCGGGAGTCGCGACGAGCAGTACTTC.

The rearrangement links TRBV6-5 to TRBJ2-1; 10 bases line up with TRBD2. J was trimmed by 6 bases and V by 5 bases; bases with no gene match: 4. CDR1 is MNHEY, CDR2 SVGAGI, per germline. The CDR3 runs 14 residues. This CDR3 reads CASSQRGGPNEQFF. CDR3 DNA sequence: TGTGCCAGCAGTCAGCGGGGGGGCCCCAATGAGCAGTTCTTC.

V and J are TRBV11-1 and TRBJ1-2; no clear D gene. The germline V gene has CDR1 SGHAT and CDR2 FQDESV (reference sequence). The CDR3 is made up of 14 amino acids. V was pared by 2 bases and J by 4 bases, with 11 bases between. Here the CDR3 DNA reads TGTGCCAGCAGCTTATCTCGCTCCAGCTATGGCTACACCTTC. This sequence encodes CASSLSRSSYGYTF.